Listed here are 21 T cell receptor beta chains from one sample, sequenced in a study of early T cells in non-severe SARS-CoV-2 infection. One entry per CDR3 protein results from TCRdb running MiXCR on the 5' RACE reads. The sample lists around 40,000 distinct CDR3 sequences; 5% to 7% were seen once. The sequencing sample was made of whole blood. Every receptor here comes from an adult who was a healthcare worker with PCR-confirmed SARS-CoV-2 infection or an uninfected control (not recorded which).

V and J are TRBV5-4 and TRBJ2-3, with no clear D. The V and J ends lost 5 bases and 3 bases respectively, with 10 bases between them. Germline V CDR1 and CDR2: SGHNT, YYREEE (reference sequence). CDR3 size: 13 residues. The CDR3: CASRTSFTDTQYF. CDR3 sequence (DNA): TGTGCCAGCAGGACCTCGTTTACAGATACGCAGTATTTT.

This chain links TRBV7-7 with TRBJ2-1; 8 positions match TRBD2. The CDR3 sequence is 16 residues long. Trimming at V came to 4 bases and at J to 8 bases, leaving 13 bases not matched to a gene. From germline, CDR1 is SSHAT and CDR2 FNYEAQ (reference sequence). CDR3 nucleotide sequence: TGTGCCAGCAGCTCGGGACTAGGGGCAAGAAGCGATGAGCAGTTCTTC. Amino acid sequence: CASSSGLGARSDEQFF.

The rearrangement uses TRBV25-1 and TRBJ2-1; D might be TRBD1 (6 bases). The V end lost 6 bases, the J end lost 5 bases, and 17 bases lay between the germline ends. The germline V gene has CDR1 MGHDK and CDR2 SYGVNS. This CDR3 region has 15 residues. CDR3 sequence reads: CASSATTGTNNEQFF. Here the CDR3 DNA reads TGTGCCAGCAGCGCAACTACCGGGACAAACAATGAGCAGTTCTTC.

The chain couples TRBV20-1 to TRBJ2-3; weak D call: TRBD2 (5 bases). The CDR3 has 14 residues. V was shortened by 3 bases and J by 3 bases, with 13 bases between the two germline ends. Germline V gives CDR1 DFQATT, CDR2 SNEGSKA (reference sequence). Here the CDR3 reads CSASRRGFTDTQYF. CDR3 nucleotide sequence: TGCAGTGCTAGCCGTCGGGGATTTACAGATACGCAGTATTTT.

This clonotype was seen ten or more times. For the CDR3, the DNA is TGTGCCAGCAGCTTGGGGAGGGAAGCTTTCTCCAGCACAGATACGCAGTATTTT. It translates to CASSLGREAFSSTDTQYF. The chain links TRBV7-9 to TRBJ2-3, with 7 bases aligning to TRBD2. Germline CDR1 is SEHNR and CDR2 is FQNEAQ (reference sequence). CDR3 length: 18 amino acids. J lost 0 bases, V lost 3 bases, and 12 bases had no gene match.

In this sample, this clonotype turned up many times. J is TRBJ2-1 and V is TRBV21-1; whether TRBD1, the table's D call, matches the DNA was not checked. TRBV21-1 is tagged as a pseudogene. This CDR3 spans 14 amino acids. The CDR3 nucleotides are TGTGCCAGCAGTTTTCGGGACAGTGCCAATGAGCAGTTCTTC. Encoded protein: CASSFRDSANEQFF.

This chain joins TRBV4-2 and TRBJ2-1; the D gene is possibly TRBD2 (6 bases). The CDR3 length is 16 residues. Germline CDR1 LGHNA, CDR2 YNFKEQ. V lost 0 bases and J lost 5, with 14 bases in between. The CDR3: CASSQDVGSGHNEQFF. CDR3 DNA: TGTGCCAGCAGCCAAGATGTTGGTAGCGGCCACAATGAGCAGTTCTTC.

The V call is TRBV4-3, the J call TRBJ1-1; unclear D gene. Trimming left V 4 bases short and J 3 bases short, with 12 bases between. Germline V CDR1 and CDR2: LGHNA, YSLEER. The CDR3 has 14 amino acids. CDR3 DNA: TGCGCCAGCAGCCGAGGACTCATGGACACTGAAGCTTTCTTT. It encodes CASSRGLMDTEAFF.

This sequence joins TRBV7-6 and TRBJ2-3, with D unresolved. Germline V CDR1 and CDR2: SGHVS, FNYEAQ. The CDR3 is made up of 14 amino acids. The ends were cut back, 4 bases at V and 0 bases at J, with 8 bases in the middle. The CDR3 region is CASSSPDSTDTQYF. CDR3 DNA: TGTGCCAGCAGCTCTCCGGACAGCACAGATACGCAGTATTTT.

This rearrangement joins TRBV4-3 to TRBJ2-3; 8 nucleotides match TRBD2. Germline V CDR1 and CDR2: LGHNA, YSLEER. CDR3 length: 14 residues. The J segment lost 8 bases and the V segment lost 0 bases, leaving 4 bases of the junction unmatched. The CDR3 nucleotides read TGCGCCAGCAGCCAAGAAGCGGGAGTTGGTACGCAGTATTTT. Protein sequence: CASSQEAGVGTQYF.

The sample holds many counts of this clonotype. This chain joins TRBV7-8 and TRBJ1-4; 7 nucleotides align to TRBD1. CDR3 length: 14 residues. V lost 4 bases and J lost 6; bases outside the gene matches: 5. Germline assignment: CDR1 SGHVS and CDR2 FQNEAQ. The CDR3 nucleotides read TGTGCCAGCAGCTCACAGGGGCCTCATGAAAAACTGTTTTTT. The encoded protein is CASSSQGPHEKLFF. Combining the CDR3 with reference TRBV7-8 and TRBJ1-4 gives the whole variable domain GAGVSQSPRYKVAKRGQDVALRCDPISGHVSLFWYQQALGQGPEFLTYFQNEAQLDKSGLPSDRFFAERPEGSVSTLKIQRTQQEDSAVYLCASSSQGPHEKLFFGSGTQLSVL.

This clonotype was found many times. The CDR3 here is CATSRGGSSTDTQYF. CDR3 in DNA: TGTGCCACCAGCAGAGGAGGGTCTAGCACAGATACGCAGTATTTT. The chain uses TRBV15 and TRBJ2-3, with a tentative D call TRBD2 (5 bases). V was shortened by 1 base and J by 0 bases, with 8 bases between the two germline ends. The CDR3 has 15 amino acids. CDR1 LNHNV and CDR2 YYDKDF come from the germline V gene (reference sequence).

DNA for the CDR3: TGTGCCAGCAGGCCCGGGACTAGCGGGATGACAGATACGCAGTATTTT. As protein: CASRPGTSGMTDTQYF. The gene calls are TRBV7-6 and TRBJ2-3; TRBD2 aligns across 13 bases. Trimming removed 6 bases from V and 3 bases from J; junction bases left unmatched: 6. The CDR3 totals 16 residues. From germline, CDR1 is SGHVS and CDR2 FNYEAQ.

In this sample, this clonotype turned up a few times. This rearrangement joins TRBV29-1 to TRBJ2-1, with 14 bases fitting TRBD2. V was clipped by 0 bases and J by 1 base; unmatched bases: 5. Per germline, CDR1 SQVTM and CDR2 ANQGSEA. The CDR3 has 18 residues. CDR3 protein: CSVEELGTSGSSYNEQFF. CDR3 sequence (DNA): TGCAGCGTTGAAGAACTAGGGACTAGCGGGAGTTCCTACAATGAGCAGTTCTTC.

J is TRBJ2-7 and V is TRBV11-2, with 7 bases aligning to TRBD1. Germline values: CDR1 SGHAT, CDR2 FQNNGV. V gave up 5 bases and J gave up 3 bases; unmatched junction bases: 16. This CDR3 has 17 amino acids. In nucleotides, the CDR3 is TGTGCCAGCAGCCCTGACCCGGTGACAGGGAAACGCTACGAGCAGTACTTC. Translating gives CASSPDPVTGKRYEQYF. Combining the CDR3 with reference TRBV11-2 and TRBJ2-7 gives the whole variable domain EAGVAQSPRYKIIEKRQSVAFWCNPISGHATLYWYQQILGQGPKLLIQFQNNGVVDDSQLPKDRFSAERLKGVDSTLKIQPAKLEDSAVYLCASSPDPVTGKRYEQYFGPGTRLTVT.

This clonotype has more than one count but fewer than ten. The rearrangement joins TRBV7-2 to TRBJ2-1, with D unresolved. Per germline, CDR1 SGHTA and CDR2 FQGNSA. V lost 5 bases to trimming and J lost 13 bases, with 21 bases between them. The CDR3 covers 14 residues. CDR3 in DNA: TGTGCCAGCAGCGTCTCCCTGTCTGCGCAGATTCAGTTCTTC. Translated, it gives CASSVSLSAQIQFF.

This clonotype showed up many times. The CDR3 spells CASSLGRGLAGGETQYF. Here the CDR3 DNA reads TGTGCCAGCAGTTTAGGCCGGGGACTAGCGGGAGGAGAGACCCAGTACTTC. The V and J genes are TRBV12-3 or TRBV12-4 and TRBJ2-5; 15 bases fit TRBD2. The CDR3 totals 17 residues. The junction had 4 bases not matched to a gene; V was cut back by 1 base and J by 4 bases.

This clonotype has ten or more counts. V usage is TRBV5-1 and J usage is TRBJ2-1; D may be TRBD1 (6 bases). The CDR3 totals 13 residues. Trimming pared 5 bases from V and 5 bases from J, leaving 11 bases between. The germline CDR1 and CDR2 sequences are SGHRS and YFSETQ. Written as DNA, the CDR3 is TGCGCCAGCAGGGGGGACAACAACAATGAGCAGTTCTTC. This codes for CASRGDNNNEQFF. Full variable domain (outside the CDR3, taken from reference TRBV5-1 and TRBJ2-1): KAGVTQTPRYLIKTRGQQVTLSCSPISGHRSVSWYQQTPGQGLQFLFEYFSETQRNKGNFPGRFSGRQFSNSRSEMNVSTLELGDSALYLCASRGDNNNEQFFGPGTRLTVL.

This clonotype was counted ten times or more. The V gene is TRBV12-3 or TRBV12-4, the J gene TRBJ1-5; D perhaps matches TRBD1 (6 bases). V shed 5 bases and J shed 10 bases, with 18 bases lying between them. This CDR3 has 14 amino acids. For the CDR3, the DNA is TGTGCCAGCAGTCCGCACAGGGACCCTTTTCCCCAGCATTTT. This encodes CASSPHRDPFPQHF.

This clonotype was counted ten times or more. V is TRBV4-1 and J is TRBJ2-2; no clear D. Trimming removed 1 base from V and 6 bases from J, with 12 bases in between. The CDR3 runs to 15 residues. CDR1 MGHRA and CDR2 YSYEKL come from the germline V gene. The CDR3: CASSQGTDPAGELFF. The CDR3 nucleotides are TGCGCCAGCAGCCAAGGGACGGACCCGGCCGGGGAGCTGTTTTTT.

The chain links TRBV4-2 to TRBJ1-2; D is uncertain. The CDR3 is 12 amino acids. In germline, CDR1 is LGHNA, CDR2 YNFKEQ. V was trimmed by 4 bases and J by 4 bases, leaving 7 bases between them. CDR3 bases: TGTGCCAGCAGCCGGGAGTCCTATGGCTACACCTTC. This encodes CASSRESYGYTF.